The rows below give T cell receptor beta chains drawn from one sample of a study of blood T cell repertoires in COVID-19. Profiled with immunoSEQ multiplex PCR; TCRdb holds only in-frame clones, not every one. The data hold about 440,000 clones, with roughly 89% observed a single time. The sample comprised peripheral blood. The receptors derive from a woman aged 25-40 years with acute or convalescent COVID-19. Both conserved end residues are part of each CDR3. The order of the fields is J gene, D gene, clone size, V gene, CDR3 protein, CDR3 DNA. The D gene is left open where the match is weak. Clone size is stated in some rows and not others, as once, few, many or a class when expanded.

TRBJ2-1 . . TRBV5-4 CASSLNNNEQFF TGTGCCAGCAGCTTGAACAATAATGAGCAGTTCTTC
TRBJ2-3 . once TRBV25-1 CASSELAGKTDTQYF TGTGCCAGCAGTGAATTGGCAGGGAAAACAGATACGCAGTATTTT
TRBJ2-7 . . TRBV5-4 CASSLGRSSYEQYF TGTGCCAGCAGCCTCGGTAGGAGCTCCTACGAGCAGTACTTC
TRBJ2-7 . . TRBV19 CASSISRGAYEQYF TGTGCCAGTAGTATATCCAGGGGAGCCTACGAGCAGTACTTC
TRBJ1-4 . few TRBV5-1 CASSPTGGREKLFF TGCGCCAGCAGTCCGACAGGCGGGAGGGAAAAACTGTTTTTT
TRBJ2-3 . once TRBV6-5 CARHRETSTDTQYF TGTGCCAGGCACAGAGAGACAAGCACAGATACGCAGTATTTT
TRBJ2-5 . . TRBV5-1 CASRVTVSNQETQYF TGCGCGAGCAGGGTTACGGTCTCGAACCAAGAGACCCAGTACTTC
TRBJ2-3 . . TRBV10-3 CAISETPPGSTDTQYF TGTGCCATCAGTGAGACCCCCCCGGGGAGCACAGATACGCAGTATTTT
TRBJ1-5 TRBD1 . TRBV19 CASSMWTGSSNQPQHF TGTGCCAGTAGTATGTGGACAGGGTCAAGCAATCAGCCCCAGCATTTT
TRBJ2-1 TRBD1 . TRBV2 CASRRQGAINEQFF TGTGCCAGCCGACGACAGGGGGCTATCAATGAGCAGTTCTTC
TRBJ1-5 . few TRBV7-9 CASSLDIRGDQPQHF TGTGCCAGCAGCTTAGATATCAGGGGCGATCAGCCCCAGCATTTT
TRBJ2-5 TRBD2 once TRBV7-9 CASSRGGQETQYF TGTGCCAGCAGCCGGGGGGGGCAGGAGACCCAGTACTTC
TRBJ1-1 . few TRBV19 CASSIAQLNTEAFF TGTGCCAGTAGTATCGCCCAGTTGAACACTGAAGCTTTCTTT